This passage covers 23 T cell receptor beta chains from one sample sequenced in a study of T cells after posttransplantation cyclophosphamide. The data were produced by immunoSEQ multiplex PCR, yet TCRdb's version contains in-frame clones alone and is incomplete. There are approximately 5,400 clones in the sample, none observed a single time. Busulfan-fludarabine conditioning, marrow transplant, and cyclophosphamide on days +3 and +4 were administered. The material was PBMCs, obtained roughly 400 days after allogeneic stem cell transplant with posttransplant cyclophosphamide. These TCRs come from a male patient aged 60 to 75 who received an allogeneic stem cell transplant from a related donor, was CMV-positive, and had acute GVHD only. Some T cells may be transferred from the graft donor.

This clone was detected ten times or more. V is TRBV9 and J is TRBJ1-3; the D gene is possibly TRBD1 (5 bases). The CDR3 is 15 residues long. The V gene lost 0 bases and the J gene lost 4 bases, with 11 bases spanning the gap. Germline CDR1 SGDLS, CDR2 YYNGEE. The CDR3 loop is CASSVGRGGGNTIYF. In DNA form, the CDR3 reads TGTGCCAGCAGCGTAGGTAGGGGAGGAGGAAACACCATATATTTT.

There are many counts of this clone. This rearrangement joins TRBV18 to TRBJ1-5; the D gene is possibly TRBD1 (5 bases). Trimming took off 1 base at V and 4 bases at J, with 8 bases between the two ends. Germline-derived CDR1 and CDR2 are KGHSH and LQKENI. The CDR3 consists of 14 residues. This CDR3 reads CASSPLGGNQPQHF. The DNA of the CDR3 is TGTGCCAGCTCACCACTTGGGGGGAATCAGCCCCAGCATTTT.

This clone has at least ten counts. V and J are TRBV19 and TRBJ1-1; D is perhaps TRBD1 (6 bases). Deletions cut 3 bases from V and 5 bases from J, with 13 bases between. The CDR3 totals 14 residues. The germline CDR1 and CDR2 sequences are LNHDA and SQIVND (reference sequence). The CDR3 DNA reads TGTGCCAGTAGTATCAGCAGGGGACGAACTGAAGCTTTCTTT. Encoded protein: CASSISRGRTEAFF.

At least ten counts were recorded for this clone. This chain joins TRBV7-2 and TRBJ1-2, with 7 nucleotides matching TRBD1. Trimming at V came to 5 bases and at J to 6 bases, leaving 6 bases not matched to a gene. There are 13 residues in the CDR3. CDR1 and CDR2 from the germline V gene are SGHTA and FQGNSA. The DNA of the CDR3 is TGTGCCAGCAGCAGCCGACAGGGACATGGCTACACCTTC. Translating it yields CASSSRQGHGYTF.

This clone appeared many times. The CDR3 is CASSLRDRGQYEQYF. The CDR3 DNA is TGTGCCAGCAGCTTGAGGGACAGGGGGCAATACGAGCAGTACTTC. This chain links TRBV7-2 with TRBJ2-7, with TRBD1 matching 12 bases. V lost 3 bases to trimming and J lost 4 bases; unmatched junction nucleotides: 4. The CDR3 runs 15 residues. CDR1 is SGHTA, CDR2 FQGNSA, per germline.

This clone rates as medium-sized. The chain is built from TRBV10-3 and TRBJ1-1; D is ambiguous. Germline assignment: CDR1 ENHRY and CDR2 SYGVKD. The germline V and J ends were trimmed by 8 bases and 1 base, with 5 bases remaining between them. The CDR3 consists of 11 residues. The CDR3 DNA is TGTGCCATCGCAGAGAACACTGAAGCTTTCTTT. Translating it yields CAIAENTEAFF.

There are many counts of this clone. The chain links TRBV5-1 to TRBJ2-3, with D maybe TRBD1 (7 bases). This CDR3 spans 14 amino acids. CDR1 and CDR2 from the germline V gene are SGHRS and YFSETQ. V was trimmed by 5 bases and J by 2 bases, leaving 12 bases between them. DNA of the CDR3: TGCGCCAGCAGTCAGGGGGGATTCACAGATACGCAGTATTTT. Protein sequence: CASSQGGFTDTQYF.

The chain combines TRBV2 with TRBJ2-1; D might be TRBD2 (5 bases). The CDR3 extends over 14 amino acids. The V and J ends lost 2 bases and 9 bases respectively, with 14 bases between them. Germline V lookup: CDR1 SNHLY, CDR2 FYNNEI. The CDR3 nucleotides read TGTGCCAGCAGTGAAAGCACTAGGCATAGTGAGCAGTTCTTC. Translating gives CASSESTRHSEQFF.

This clone was seen ten or more times. The V gene is TRBV29-1, the J gene TRBJ1-3; possible D gene TRBD1, 5 bases. CDR1 SQVTM and CDR2 ANQGSEA come from the germline V gene. V was trimmed by 4 bases and J by 7 bases, leaving 17 bases between them. This CDR3 comprises 14 residues. This CDR3 is CSVVYDRRANTIYF. The CDR3 coding sequence is TGCAGCGTTGTTTATGATCGCAGGGCGAACACCATATATTTT.

This clone was seen many times. This chain connects TRBV19 to TRBJ1-1; 11 positions agree with TRBD1. The CDR3 extends over 16 amino acids. The germline CDR1 and CDR2 sequences are LNHDA and SQIVND (reference sequence). Germline trimming cut 6 bases from V and 5 bases from J; bases unmatched to any gene: 11. As DNA, the CDR3 is TGTGCCAGTAGCCCTAATACGGGACAGGGGGGGACTGAAGCTTTCTTT. Translated, it gives CASSPNTGQGGTEAFF. Variable domain in full (rest from reference TRBV19 and TRBJ1-1): DGGITQSPKYLFRKEGQNVTLSCEQNLNHDAMYWYRQDPGQGLRLIYYSQIVNDFQKGDIAEGYSVSREKKESFPLTVTSAQKNPTAFYLCASSPNTGQGGTEAFFGQGTRLTVV.

This clone was observed at least ten times. V usage is TRBV5-4 and J usage is TRBJ2-1; 12 positions match TRBD2. This CDR3 contains 15 residues. The germline V gene has CDR1 SGHNT and CDR2 YYREEE (reference sequence). J was trimmed by 8 bases and V by 0 bases; bases with no gene match: 3. The CDR3 nucleotides are TGTGCCAGCAGCTTGGCTAGCGGGGGGGCGGATGAGCAGTTCTTC. Translating gives CASSLASGGADEQFF.

This clone occurred many times. This chain connects TRBV7-9 to TRBJ1-2; D remains unclear. The CDR3 is 13 amino acids. Germline loops: CDR1 SEHNR, CDR2 FQNEAQ (reference sequence). The germline V and J ends were trimmed by 5 bases and 4 bases, with 11 bases remaining between them. The CDR3 DNA follows: TGTGCCAGCAGCCGGACGGGAGTCTATGGCTACACCTTC. The encoded protein is CASSRTGVYGYTF.

This clone was counted many times. The chain recombines TRBV18 with TRBJ1-2, with 9 bases identical to TRBD1. CDR1 is KGHSH, CDR2 LQKENI, per germline. V shed 0 bases and J 4 bases; nucleotides not matched to a gene: 3. This CDR3 region has 15 residues. CDR3 bases: TGTGCCAGCTCACCACCCGTGGGACAGGGCTATGGCTACACCTTC. Its protein is CASSPPVGQGYGYTF.

This clone was detected many times. V gene TRBV18 combines with J gene TRBJ1-1; 10 bases are shared with TRBD1. Unmatched junction bases numbered 5, after V lost 1 base and J lost 0 bases. CDR1 is KGHSH and CDR2 is LQKENI in the germline V gene. This CDR3 region has 17 residues. The CDR3 DNA reads TGTGCCAGCTCACCACGTGGACAGGGGGTCATGAACACTGAAGCTTTCTTT. It codes for CASSPRGQGVMNTEAFF.

The table lists this clone with many counts. The CDR3 DNA reads TGCGCCAGCAGGCAGGTTCTAGCGGGAGGGCCTCAGTACTTC. It translates to CASRQVLAGGPQYF. V gene TRBV5-1 combines with J gene TRBJ2-7, with 12 nucleotides matching TRBD2. This CDR3 region has 14 residues. CDR1 and CDR2 from the germline V gene are SGHRS and YFSETQ. V lost 5 bases, J lost 10 bases, and 10 bases stayed unmatched. Combining the CDR3 with reference TRBV5-1 and TRBJ2-7 gives the whole variable domain KAGVTQTPRYLIKTRGQQVTLSCSPISGHRSVSWYQQTPGQGLQFLFEYFSETQRNKGNFPGRFSGRQFSNSRSEMNVSTLELGDSALYLCASRQVLAGGPQYFGPGTRLTVT.

This clone appeared many times. This chain connects TRBV6-4 to TRBJ1-1; D is possibly TRBD1 (5 bases). Germline CDR1 and CDR2: MRHNA and SNTAGT. Trimming cost V 5 bases and J 2 bases, with 9 bases left between them. This CDR3 is built from 13 residues. As DNA, the CDR3 is TGTGCCAGCAGTCTTACAGGCAACACTGAAGCTTTCTTT. Amino acid sequence: CASSLTGNTEAFF.

This clone has ten or more counts. J is TRBJ1-6 and V is TRBV28; TRBD1 agrees at 7 bases. The CDR3 consists of 16 residues. Germline assignment: CDR1 MDHEN and CDR2 SYDVKM. V trimming: 5 bases; J trimming: 6 bases; junction bases outside the gene matches: 10. The CDR3 sequence: CASSIPGTDLNSPLHF. The CDR3 region has the DNA TGTGCCAGCAGTATTCCCGGGACAGACCTTAATTCACCCCTCCACTTT. The full variable domain, rest sourced from reference TRBV28 and TRBJ1-6, is DVKVTQSSRYLVKRTGEKVFLECVQDMDHENMFWYRQDPGLGLRLIYFSYDVKMKEKGDIPEGYSVSREKKERFSLILESASTNQTSMYLCASSIPGTDLNSPLHFGNGTRLTVT.

This clone came up many times. The chain carries TRBV5-1 and TRBJ2-6; 7 nucleotides align to TRBD1. This CDR3 region has 17 residues. Trimming at V came to 4 bases and at J to 0 bases, leaving 7 bases not matched to a gene. CDR1 is SGHRS and CDR2 is YFSETQ in the germline V gene. CDR3 DNA sequence: TGCGCCAGCAGCCCTCCCGGGACAGCCTCTGGGGCCAACGTCCTGACTTTC. The encoded protein is CASSPPGTASGANVLTF.

This clone was counted at least ten times. The chain combines TRBV7-8 with TRBJ1-5; 8 bases align to TRBD1. This CDR3 is 19 amino acids long. Germline trimming cut 3 bases from V and 0 bases from J; bases unmatched to any gene: 13. CDR1 SGHVS and CDR2 FQNEAQ come from the germline V gene. CDR3 region: CASSLRTGTGLYSNQPQHF. The DNA of the CDR3 is TGTGCCAGCAGCTTGAGGACCGGGACAGGCTTGTATAGCAATCAGCCCCAGCATTTT.

This clone was observed a few times. The chain combines TRBV29-1 with TRBJ2-3, with 14 nucleotides matching TRBD2. CDR1 and CDR2 from the germline V gene are SQVTM and ANQGSEA. The length of the CDR3 is 19 residues. Written as DNA, the CDR3 is TGCAGAGCGTCCCCGCCCGACAGGGGACTAGCGGGAGTGGCAGATACGCAGTATTTT. This gives the protein CRASPPDRGLAGVADTQYF.

This clone was seen at least ten times. The DNA for the CDR3 is TGCGCCAGCAGCTTGGAACAGGGTTCGGGAAACACCATATATTTT. This codes for CASSLEQGSGNTIYF. The chain carries TRBV5-1 and TRBJ1-3; weak D call: TRBD1 (6 bases). The V gene's germline CDR1 is SGHRS and CDR2 YFSETQ. Trimming shortened V by 0 bases and J by 4 bases, and 11 bases separated the two germline ends. The CDR3 has 15 amino acids. Full variable domain (outside the CDR3, taken from reference TRBV5-1 and TRBJ1-3): KAGVTQTPRYLIKTRGQQVTLSCSPISGHRSVSWYQQTPGQGLQFLFEYFSETQRNKGNFPGRFSGRQFSNSRSEMNVSTLELGDSALYLCASSLEQGSGNTIYFGEGSWLTVV.

This clone has a count of ten or more. The chain links TRBV5-1 to TRBJ2-7; D may match TRBD1 or TRBD2 (5 bases each). The CDR3 is 15 residues long. Per germline, CDR1 SGHRS and CDR2 YFSETQ. Trimming shortened V by 4 bases and J by 5 bases, and 19 bases separated the two germline ends. In DNA form, the CDR3 reads TGCGCCAGCAGCCTGGGACGGAGCGAGTTTGACGAGCAGTACTTC. Translated, it gives CASSLGRSEFDEQYF.

This clone has ten or more counts. CDR3 coding DNA: TGTGCCAGCACCCTCTCGGGGGACAGGGGAAAAAAACTGTTTTTT. Translating gives CASTLSGDRGKKLFF. The gene calls are TRBV25-1 and TRBJ1-4; 10 positions agree with TRBD1. Germline trimming cut 7 bases from V and 9 bases from J; bases unmatched to any gene: 11. Germline CDR1 and CDR2: MGHDK and SYGVNS. This CDR3 has 15 amino acids.